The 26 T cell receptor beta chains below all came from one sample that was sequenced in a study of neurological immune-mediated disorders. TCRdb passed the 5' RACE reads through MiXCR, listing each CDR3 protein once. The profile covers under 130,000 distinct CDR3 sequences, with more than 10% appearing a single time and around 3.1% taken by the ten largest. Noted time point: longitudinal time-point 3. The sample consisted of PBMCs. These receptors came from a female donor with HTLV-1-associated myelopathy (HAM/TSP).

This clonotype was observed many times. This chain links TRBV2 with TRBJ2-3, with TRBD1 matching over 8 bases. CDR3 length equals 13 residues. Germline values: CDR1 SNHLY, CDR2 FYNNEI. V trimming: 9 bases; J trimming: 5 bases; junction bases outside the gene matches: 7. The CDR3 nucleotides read TGTGCCAGTACCAGGGGGCTCGGAGATACGCAGTATTTT. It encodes CASTRGLGDTQYF.

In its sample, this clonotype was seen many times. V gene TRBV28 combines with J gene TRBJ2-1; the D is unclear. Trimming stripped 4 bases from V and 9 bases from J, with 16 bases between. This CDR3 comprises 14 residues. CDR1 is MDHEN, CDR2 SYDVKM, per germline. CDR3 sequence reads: CASSSLKRKIEQFF. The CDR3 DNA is TGTGCCAGCAGTTCCCTAAAACGTAAGATTGAGCAGTTCTTC.

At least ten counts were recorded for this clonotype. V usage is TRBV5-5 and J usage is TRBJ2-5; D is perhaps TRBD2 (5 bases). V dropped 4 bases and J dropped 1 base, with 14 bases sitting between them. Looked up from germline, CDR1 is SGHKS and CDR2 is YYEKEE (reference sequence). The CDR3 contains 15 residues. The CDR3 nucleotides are TGTGCCAGCAGCGGGAATGAGGACTCCCAAGAGACCCAGTACTTC. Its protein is CASSGNEDSQETQYF.

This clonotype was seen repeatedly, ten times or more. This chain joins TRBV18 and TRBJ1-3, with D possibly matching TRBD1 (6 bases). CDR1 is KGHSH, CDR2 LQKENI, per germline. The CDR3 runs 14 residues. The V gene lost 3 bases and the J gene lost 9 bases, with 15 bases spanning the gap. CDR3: CASSPDRTVATIYF. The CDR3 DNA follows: TGTGCCAGCTCACCTGACAGGACCGTGGCCACCATATATTTT. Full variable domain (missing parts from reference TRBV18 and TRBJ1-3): NAGVMQNPRHLVRRRGQEARLRCSPMKGHSHVYWYRQLPEEGLKFMVYLQKENIIDESGMPKERFSAEFPKEGPSILRIQQVVRGDSAAYFCASSPDRTVATIYFGEGSWLTVV.

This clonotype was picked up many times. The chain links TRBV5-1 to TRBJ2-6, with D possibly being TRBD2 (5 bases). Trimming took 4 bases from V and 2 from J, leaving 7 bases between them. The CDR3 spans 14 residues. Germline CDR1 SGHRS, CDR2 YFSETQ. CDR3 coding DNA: TGCGCCAGCAGCCCCGGGGCTGGGGCCAACGTCCTGACTTTC. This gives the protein CASSPGAGANVLTF.

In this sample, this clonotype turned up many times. The CDR3 coding sequence is TGTGCCAGCAGCCGCGGACGGTCCGACGAGCAGTACTTC. Encoded protein: CASSRGRSDEQYF. The V call is TRBV12-3 or TRBV12-4, the J call TRBJ2-7; D ambiguous. Trimming left V 6 bases short and J 5 bases short, with 14 bases between. This CDR3 is built from 13 residues.

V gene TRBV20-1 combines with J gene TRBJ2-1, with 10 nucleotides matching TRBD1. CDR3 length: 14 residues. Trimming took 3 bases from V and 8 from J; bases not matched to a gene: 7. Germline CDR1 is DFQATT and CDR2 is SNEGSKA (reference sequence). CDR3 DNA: TGCAGTGCTAGTGCGACAGGGGGCGCCTATGAGCAGTTCTTC. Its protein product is CSASATGGAYEQFF.

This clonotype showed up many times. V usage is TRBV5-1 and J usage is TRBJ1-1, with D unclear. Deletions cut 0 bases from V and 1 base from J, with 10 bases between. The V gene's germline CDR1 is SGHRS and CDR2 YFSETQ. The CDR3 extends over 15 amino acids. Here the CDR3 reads CASSLDGNRNTEAFF. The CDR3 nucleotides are TGCGCCAGCAGCTTGGATGGGAACAGGAACACTGAAGCTTTCTTT.

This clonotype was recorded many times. The CDR3 DNA follows: TGTGCCAGCAGCTTGGTTTGGGGGGATCTCTACAATGAGCAGTTCTTC. It is translated as CASSLVWGDLYNEQFF. The chain is built from TRBV5-6 and TRBJ2-1, with D perhaps matching TRBD2 (6 bases). CDR1 is SGHDT, CDR2 YYEEEE, per germline. Trimming stripped 0 bases from V and 3 bases from J, with 13 bases between. This CDR3 is 16 amino acids long.

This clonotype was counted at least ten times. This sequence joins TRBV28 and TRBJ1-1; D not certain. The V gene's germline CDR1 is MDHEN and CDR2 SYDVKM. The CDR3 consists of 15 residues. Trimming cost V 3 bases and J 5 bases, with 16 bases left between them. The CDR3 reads CASSFGTYLGTEAFF. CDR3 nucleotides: TGTGCCAGCAGTTTTGGCACGTATTTAGGAACTGAAGCTTTCTTT.

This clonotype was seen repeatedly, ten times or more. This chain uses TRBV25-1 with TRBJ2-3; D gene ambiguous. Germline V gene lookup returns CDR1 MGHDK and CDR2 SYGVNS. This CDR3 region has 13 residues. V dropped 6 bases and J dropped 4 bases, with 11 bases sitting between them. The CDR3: CASRNLAPDTQYF. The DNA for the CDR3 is TGTGCCAGCAGAAACTTAGCCCCAGATACGCAGTATTTT.

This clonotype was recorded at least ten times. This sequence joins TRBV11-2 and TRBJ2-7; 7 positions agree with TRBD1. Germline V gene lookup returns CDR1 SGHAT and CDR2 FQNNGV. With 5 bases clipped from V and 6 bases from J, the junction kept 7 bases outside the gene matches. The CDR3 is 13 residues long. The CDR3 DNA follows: TGTGCCAGCAGCCCGACAGGGCCAAGCGAGCAGTACTTC. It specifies CASSPTGPSEQYF. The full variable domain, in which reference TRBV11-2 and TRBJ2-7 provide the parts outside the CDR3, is EAGVAQSPRYKIIEKRQSVAFWCNPISGHATLYWYQQILGQGPKLLIQFQNNGVVDDSQLPKDRFSAERLKGVDSTLKIQPAKLEDSAVYLCASSPTGPSEQYFGPGTRLTVT.

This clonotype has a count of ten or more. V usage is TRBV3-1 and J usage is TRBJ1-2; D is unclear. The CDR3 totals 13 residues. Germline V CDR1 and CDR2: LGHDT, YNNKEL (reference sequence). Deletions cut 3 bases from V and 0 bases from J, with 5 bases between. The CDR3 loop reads CASSQTANYGYTF. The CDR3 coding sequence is TGTGCCAGCAGCCAGACTGCTAACTATGGCTACACCTTC.

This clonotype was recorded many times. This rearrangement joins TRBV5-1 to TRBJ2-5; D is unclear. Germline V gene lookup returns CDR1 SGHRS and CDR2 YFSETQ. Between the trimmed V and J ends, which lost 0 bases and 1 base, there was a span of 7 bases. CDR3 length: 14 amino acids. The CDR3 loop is CASSLVPSQETQYF. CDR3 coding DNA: TGCGCCAGCAGCTTGGTGCCTTCCCAAGAGACCCAGTACTTC.

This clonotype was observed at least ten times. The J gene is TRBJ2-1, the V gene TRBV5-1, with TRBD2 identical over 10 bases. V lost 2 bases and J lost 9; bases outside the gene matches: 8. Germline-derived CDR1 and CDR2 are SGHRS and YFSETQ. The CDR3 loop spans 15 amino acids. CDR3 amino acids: CASSLAGGLDFEQFF. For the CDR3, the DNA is TGCGCCAGCAGCTTAGCGGGGGGGCTTGATTTTGAGCAGTTCTTC.

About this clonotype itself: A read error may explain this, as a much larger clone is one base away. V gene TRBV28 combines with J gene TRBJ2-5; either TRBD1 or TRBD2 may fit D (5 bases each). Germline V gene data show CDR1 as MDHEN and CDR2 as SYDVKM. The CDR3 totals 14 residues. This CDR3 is CVSRPGHAEETQYF. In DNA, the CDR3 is TGTGTCAGCAGGCCGGGGCACGCGGAAGAGACCCAGTACTTC.

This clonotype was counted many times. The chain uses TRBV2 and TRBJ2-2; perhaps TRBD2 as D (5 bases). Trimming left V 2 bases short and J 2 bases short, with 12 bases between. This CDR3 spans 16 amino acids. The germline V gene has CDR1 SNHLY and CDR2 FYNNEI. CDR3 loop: CASSEHAGKNTGELFF. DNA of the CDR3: TGTGCCAGCAGTGAACATGCCGGGAAAAACACCGGGGAGCTGTTTTTT.

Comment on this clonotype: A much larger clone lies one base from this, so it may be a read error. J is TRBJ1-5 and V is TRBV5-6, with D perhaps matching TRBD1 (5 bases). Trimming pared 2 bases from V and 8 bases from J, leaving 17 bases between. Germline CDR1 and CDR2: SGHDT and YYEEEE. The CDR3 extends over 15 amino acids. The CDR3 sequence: CASSFGGTANKPQHF. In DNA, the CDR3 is TGTGCCAGCAGCTTTGGGGGGACCGCAAATAAGCCCCAGCATTTT. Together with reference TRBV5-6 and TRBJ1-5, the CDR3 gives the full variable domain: DAGVTQSPTHLIKTRGQQVTLRCSPKSGHDTVSWYQQALGQGPQFIFQYYEEEERQRGNFPDRFSGHQFPNYSSELNVNALLLGDSALYLCASSFGGTANKPQHFGDGTRLSIL.

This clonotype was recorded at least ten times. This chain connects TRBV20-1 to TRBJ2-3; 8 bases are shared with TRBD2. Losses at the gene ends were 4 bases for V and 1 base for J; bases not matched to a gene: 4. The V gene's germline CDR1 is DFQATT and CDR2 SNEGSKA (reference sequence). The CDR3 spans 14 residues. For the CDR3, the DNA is TGCAGTGCTATAGCGGGGAAAGGCACAGATACGCAGTATTTT. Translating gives CSAIAGKGTDTQYF.

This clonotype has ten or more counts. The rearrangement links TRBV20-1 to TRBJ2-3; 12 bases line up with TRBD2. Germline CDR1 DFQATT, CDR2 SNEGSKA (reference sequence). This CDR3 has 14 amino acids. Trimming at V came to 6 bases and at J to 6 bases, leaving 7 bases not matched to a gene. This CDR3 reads CSARPGLAGDTQYF. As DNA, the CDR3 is TGCAGTGCAAGACCGGGACTAGCGGGCGATACGCAGTATTTT.

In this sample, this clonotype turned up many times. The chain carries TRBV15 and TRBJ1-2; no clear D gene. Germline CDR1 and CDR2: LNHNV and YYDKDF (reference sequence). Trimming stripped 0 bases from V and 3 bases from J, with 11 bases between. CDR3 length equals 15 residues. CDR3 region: CATSRDRGWDYGYTF. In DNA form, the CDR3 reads TGTGCCACCAGCAGAGATCGAGGCTGGGACTATGGCTACACCTTC.

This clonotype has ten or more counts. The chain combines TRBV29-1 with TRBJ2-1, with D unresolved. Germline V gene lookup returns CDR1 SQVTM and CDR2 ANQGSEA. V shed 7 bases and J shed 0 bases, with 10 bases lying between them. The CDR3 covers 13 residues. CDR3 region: CSALYSSYNEQFF. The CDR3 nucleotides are TGCAGCGCGCTTTACAGCTCCTACAATGAGCAGTTCTTC.

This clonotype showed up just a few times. As DNA, the CDR3 is TGTGCCATCAGTGAGGGCAGGGCGGGACAGGGAGAATTCTTC. The encoded protein is CAISEGRAGQGEFF. The chain employs TRBV10-3 and TRBJ2-1; 9 bases fit TRBD1. The CDR3 has 14 amino acids. Germline V gene lookup returns CDR1 ENHRY and CDR2 SYGVKD. V dropped 2 bases and J dropped 16; count of bases not matched to a gene: 12.

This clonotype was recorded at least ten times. DNA for the CDR3: TGTGCCAGCAGCTTGGGTGACAGAGGCGTCTACGAGCAGTACTTC. Translation: CASSLGDRGVYEQYF. This rearrangement joins TRBV5-5 to TRBJ2-7; weak D call: TRBD1 (5 bases). Between the trimmed V and J ends, which lost 0 bases and 3 bases, there was a span of 13 bases. Germline V gene lookup returns CDR1 SGHKS and CDR2 YYEKEE (reference sequence). The CDR3 sequence is 15 residues long.

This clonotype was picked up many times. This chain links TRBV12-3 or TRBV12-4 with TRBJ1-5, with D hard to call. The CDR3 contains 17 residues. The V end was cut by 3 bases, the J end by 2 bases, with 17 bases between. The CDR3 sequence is CASSFYARVTGNQPQHF. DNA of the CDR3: TGTGCCAGCAGTTTTTACGCCCGCGTTACGGGCAATCAGCCCCAGCATTTT.

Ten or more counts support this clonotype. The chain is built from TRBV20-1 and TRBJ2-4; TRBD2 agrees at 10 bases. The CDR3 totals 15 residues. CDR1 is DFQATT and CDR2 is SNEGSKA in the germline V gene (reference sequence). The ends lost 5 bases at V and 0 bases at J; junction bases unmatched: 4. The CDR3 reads CSARAGGLAKNIQYF. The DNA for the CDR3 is TGCAGTGCTCGAGCGGGGGGGTTAGCCAAAAACATTCAGTACTTC.